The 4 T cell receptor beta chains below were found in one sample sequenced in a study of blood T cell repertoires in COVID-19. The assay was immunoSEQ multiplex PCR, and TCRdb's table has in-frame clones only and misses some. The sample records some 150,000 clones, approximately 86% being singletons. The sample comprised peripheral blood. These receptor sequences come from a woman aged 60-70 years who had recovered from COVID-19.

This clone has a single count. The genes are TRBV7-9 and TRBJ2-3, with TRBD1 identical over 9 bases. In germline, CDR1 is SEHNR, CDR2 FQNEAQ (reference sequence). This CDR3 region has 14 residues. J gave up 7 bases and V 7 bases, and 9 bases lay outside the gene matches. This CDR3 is CASNPGQGTNTQYF. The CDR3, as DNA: TGTGCCAGCAACCCGGGACAGGGTACGAATACGCAGTATTTT. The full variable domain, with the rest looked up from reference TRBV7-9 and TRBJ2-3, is DTGVSQNPRHKITKRGQNVTFRCDPISEHNRLYWYRQTLGQGPEFLTYFQNEAQLEKSRLLSDRFSAERPKGSFSTLEIQRTEQGDSAMYLCASNPGQGTNTQYFGPGTRLTVL.

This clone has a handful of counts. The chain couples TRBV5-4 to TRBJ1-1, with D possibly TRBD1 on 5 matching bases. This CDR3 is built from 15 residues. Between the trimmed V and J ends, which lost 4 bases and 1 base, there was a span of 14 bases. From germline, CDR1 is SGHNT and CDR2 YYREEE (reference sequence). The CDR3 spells CASSPIQVSNTEAFF. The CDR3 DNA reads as TGTGCCAGCAGCCCCATACAGGTCTCGAACACTGAAGCTTTCTTT.

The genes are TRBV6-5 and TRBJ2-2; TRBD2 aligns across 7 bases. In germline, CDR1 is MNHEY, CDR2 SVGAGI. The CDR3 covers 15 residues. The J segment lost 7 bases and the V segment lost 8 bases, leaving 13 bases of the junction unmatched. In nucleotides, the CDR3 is TGTGCCAGCGCTCTTGAGCGGGGTATGGGCGGGGAGCTGTTTTTT. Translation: CASALERGMGGELFF.

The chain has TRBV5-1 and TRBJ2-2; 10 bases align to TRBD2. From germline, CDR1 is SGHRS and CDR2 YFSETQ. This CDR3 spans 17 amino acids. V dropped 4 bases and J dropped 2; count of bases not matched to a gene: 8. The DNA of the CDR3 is TGCGCCAGCAGCGTTTCTCCTAGCGGGGGTAACACCGGGGAGCTGTTTTTT. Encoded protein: CASSVSPSGGNTGELFF. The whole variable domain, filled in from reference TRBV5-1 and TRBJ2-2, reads KAGVTQTPRYLIKTRGQQVTLSCSPISGHRSVSWYQQTPGQGLQFLFEYFSETQRNKGNFPGRFSGRQFSNSRSEMNVSTLELGDSALYLCASSVSPSGGNTGELFFGEGSRLTVL.